This T cell receptor beta chain came from a study of T-cell reconstitution after alpha-beta-depleted transplantation in children. This clonotype was picked up a small number of times. Its target is unknown. Unique molecular identifiers featured in how the TCRbeta library was prepared. TCRdb used MiXCR to reprocess the PCR reads, holding one entry per CDR3 protein. The table shows some 600,000 distinct CDR3 sequences, with 13% occurring only once. CDR1 is SGHTA and CDR2 is FQGNSA in the germline V gene. The V end was cut by 2 bases, the J end by 5 bases, with 8 bases between. The CDR3 length is 13 residues. Study outcomes and limitations: One year after transplant, T-cell counts and diversity came mostly from newly produced T cells. Surviving recipient T cells and thymic progenitors produced the high day-60 TCRbeta diversity seen in some patients.

Material: PBMCs, mostly from graft donor cells, obtained 360 days after TCRalphabeta/CD19-depleted stem cell transplant. The chain joins TRBV7-2 to TRBJ2-3, with a possible D match to TRBD2 (5 bases). This TCR derives from a male patient aged 10 to 17 who had a stem cell transplant for acute myeloid leukemia, so the T cells may come from the graft donor. The CDR3 DNA follows: TGTGCCAGCAGCTTAAGGGAGAGAGATACGCAGTATTTT. Translated: CASSLRERDTQYF.